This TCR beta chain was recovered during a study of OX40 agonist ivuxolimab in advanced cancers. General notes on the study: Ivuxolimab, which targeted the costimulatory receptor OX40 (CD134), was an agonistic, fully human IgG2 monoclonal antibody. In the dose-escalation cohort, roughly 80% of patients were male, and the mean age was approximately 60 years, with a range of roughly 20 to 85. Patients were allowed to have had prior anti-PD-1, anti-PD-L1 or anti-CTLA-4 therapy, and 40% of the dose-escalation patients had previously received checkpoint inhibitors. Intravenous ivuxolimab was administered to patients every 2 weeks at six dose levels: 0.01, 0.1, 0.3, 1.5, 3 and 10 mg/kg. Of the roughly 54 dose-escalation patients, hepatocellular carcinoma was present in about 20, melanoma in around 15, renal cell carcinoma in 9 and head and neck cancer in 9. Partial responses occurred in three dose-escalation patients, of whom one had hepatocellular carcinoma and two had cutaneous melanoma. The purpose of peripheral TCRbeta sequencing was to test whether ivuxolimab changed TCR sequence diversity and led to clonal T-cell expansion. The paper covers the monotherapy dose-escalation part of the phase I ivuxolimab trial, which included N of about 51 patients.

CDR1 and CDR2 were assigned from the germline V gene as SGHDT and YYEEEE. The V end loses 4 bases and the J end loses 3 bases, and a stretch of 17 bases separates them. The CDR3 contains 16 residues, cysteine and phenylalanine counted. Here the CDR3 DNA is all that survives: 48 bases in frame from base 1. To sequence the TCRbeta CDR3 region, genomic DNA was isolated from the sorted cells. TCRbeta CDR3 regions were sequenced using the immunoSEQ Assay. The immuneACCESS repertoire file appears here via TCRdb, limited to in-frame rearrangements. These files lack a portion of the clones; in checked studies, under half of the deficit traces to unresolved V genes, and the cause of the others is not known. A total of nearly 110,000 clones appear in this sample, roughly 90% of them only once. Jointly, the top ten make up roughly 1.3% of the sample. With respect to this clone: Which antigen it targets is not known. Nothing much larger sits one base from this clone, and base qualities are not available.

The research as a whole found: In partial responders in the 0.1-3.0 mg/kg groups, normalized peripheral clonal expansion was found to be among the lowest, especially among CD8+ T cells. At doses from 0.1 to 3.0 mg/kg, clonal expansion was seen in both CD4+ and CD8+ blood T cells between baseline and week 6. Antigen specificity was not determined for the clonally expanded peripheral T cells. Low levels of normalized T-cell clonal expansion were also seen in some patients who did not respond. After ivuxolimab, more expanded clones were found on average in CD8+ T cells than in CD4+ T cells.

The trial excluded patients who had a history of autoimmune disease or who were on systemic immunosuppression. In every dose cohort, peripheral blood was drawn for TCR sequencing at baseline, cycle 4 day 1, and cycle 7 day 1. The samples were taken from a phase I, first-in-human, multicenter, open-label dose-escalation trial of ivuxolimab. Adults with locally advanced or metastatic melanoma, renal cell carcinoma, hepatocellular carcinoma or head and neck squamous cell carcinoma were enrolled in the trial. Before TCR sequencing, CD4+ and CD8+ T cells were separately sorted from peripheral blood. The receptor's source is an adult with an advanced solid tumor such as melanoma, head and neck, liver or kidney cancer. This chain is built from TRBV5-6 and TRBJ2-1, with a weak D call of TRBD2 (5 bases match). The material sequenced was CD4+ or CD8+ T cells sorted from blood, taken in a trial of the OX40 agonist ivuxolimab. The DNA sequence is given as TGTGCCAGCAGCCTCCTGGCGGGCAGTCTCTACAATGAGCAGTTCTTC. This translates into CASSLLAGSLYNEQFF.